The clone carrying this T cell receptor (beta chain) was recorded a few times. This sample was taken from a study of blood T cells in healthy people across ages. Germline CDR1 reads MNHNS; CDR2 reads SASEGT. The CDR3 sequence is 13 residues long. Trimming left V 7 bases short and J 2 bases short, with 11 bases between. Primers used in a second PCR of roughly 7 to 12 cycles were a sample-barcoded 5' primer and a J-beta primer mix. TCRdb analysed the 5' RACE reads with MiXCR anew, one entry per CDR3 protein. The sample yields around 1,500,000 distinct CDR3 sequences, roughly 27% seen once. The chain couples TRBV6-1 to TRBJ2-5, with D perhaps matching TRBD2 (6 bases). The clonotype comes from a woman aged 25-40 years in good health. The material sequenced was blood. The CDR3: CASMGLMQETQYF. As DNA, the CDR3 is TGTGCCAGCATGGGACTGATGCAAGAGACCCAGTACTTC.